This record concerns one TCR beta chain sequence. Its antigen is not known. This entry belongs to a study of T cell responses to AZD1222 COVID-19 vaccine. Clones were sequenced by immunoSEQ multiplex PCR, and TCRdb holds only the in-frame ones, with some missing. The sample carries 150,000 to 200,000 clones, approximately 95% recorded once. The ends were cut back, 7 bases at V and 4 bases at J, with 14 bases in the middle. This CDR3 spans 13 amino acids. The germline gives CDR1 SGHKS, CDR2 YYEKEE (reference sequence). Study-level points and caveats: Females outnumbered males among donors, who were mostly white British; clonal diversity was possibly underestimated. Epitopes outside B.1.351 and B.1.1.7 mutated regions reportedly drew nearly half of spike TCRs. With dominance at 160-218 and 743-854, vaccine-associated CD4 TCRs spanned spike.

The chain recombines TRBV5-5 with TRBJ1-2; TRBD1 is a possible D gene (5 bases). The TCR comes from an adult in good health. Specimen: peripheral blood, collected on day 0 of AZD1222 vaccination. CDR3 coding DNA: TGTGCCAGCGGCGGGCAGGGCGGCTATGGCTACACCTTC. Protein sequence: CASGGQGGYGYTF.